This TCR beta chain was identified during a study of radiotherapy plus CTLA-4 blockade in lung cancer (dated by TCRdb to the late 2010s). Notes on the research overall: Objective responses occurred in approximately 17% of enrolled patients, and 30% to 40% achieved disease control. Study-wide findings and limitations: The strongest predictors of response were reported to be early dynamic shifts in blood T cell clones along with a rise in serum interferon-beta following radiation. TCR clones derived from tumors expanded in peripheral blood after treatment with radiotherapy and ipilimumab.

As concerns this clone: The antigen it binds to is not known. The input lacks base qualities; no much larger clone sits a single base away.

Its CDR3 holds 15 amino acids, cysteine through phenylalanine. The sequence is cut down to CDR3 DNA, 45 bases in frame from base 1. Via the germline V gene (reference sequence), CDR1 is LNHNV and CDR2 YYDKDF. V is trimmed back by 6 bases and J by 6 bases, and the junction contains 7 bases that no gene match accounts for. In this study, focal radiation therapy paired with CTLA-4 blockade (ipilimumab) was tested in patients who had chemo-refractory metastatic non-small-cell lung cancer. The library was prepared using the immunoSEQ multiplex PCR assay. TCRdb stores this immuneACCESS table with in-frame sequences only. Part of the clones is absent; in the studies checked, under half of the shortfall reflects unresolved V genes, and no reason is known for the rest. In this sample the table shows about 94,000 clones, about four fifths of which occur a single time. The top ten hold about 26% of the sample.

This sequence was found in a human donor with non-small cell lung cancer that progressed on radiotherapy plus ipilimumab. The chain joins TRBV15 to TRBJ2-1, and TRBD2 matches 11 of the central bases. This specimen was peripheral blood, taken from a patient treated with radiotherapy plus ipilimumab. The DNA sequence is TGTGCCACCAGATATCTAGCGGGAGGCCGCAATGAGCAGTTCTTC. It translates to CATRYLAGGRNEQFF.